Included here is one T cell receptor (beta chain) sequence, with context. This sample is part of a study of neurological immune-mediated disorders. Time point given: longitudinal time-point 1 (baseline). Each CDR3 protein is one row after TCRdb ran MiXCR on the 5' RACE reads. The sample has some 68,000 distinct CDR3 sequences; roughly 13% are singletons. The CDR3 is made up of 15 amino acids. With 2 bases removed from V and 2 bases from J, the gap between germline ends came to 12 bases. This TCR was recovered from a female donor with HTLV-1-associated myelopathy (HAM/TSP). Sample: PBMCs. V gene TRBV12-3 or TRBV12-4 combines with J gene TRBJ1-1; D is unresolved. CDR3 DNA: TGTGCCAGCAGTTTAAGCACTGTCAGCAACACTGAAGCTTTCTTT. Translating it yields CASSLSTVSNTEAFF.